These 27 T cell receptor beta chains originate from one sample sequenced in a study of T cells in Graves' hyperthyroidism and ophthalmopathy. RNA transcripts served as the template for amplifying TCR beta CDR3 regions. HTBI primers were employed in a first-round RT-PCR of the TCR CDR3. TCRdb re-analysed the multiplex PCR reads in MiXCR, keeping a single row per CDR3 protein. The sample has approximately 520,000 distinct CDR3 sequences, approximately 25% seen once. The sequenced sample consisted of blood. The source of these receptors is a woman in her twenties or thirties with Graves' ophthalmopathy.

This clonotype was observed many times. This CDR3 is CAISVDTNSYEQYF. Here the CDR3 DNA reads TGTGCCATCAGCGTGGACACGAACTCCTACGAGCAGTACTTC. The chain combines TRBV10-3 with TRBJ2-7; weak D call: TRBD1 (5 bases). Trimming removed 6 bases at V and 0 bases at J, with 12 bases between. The CDR3 is 14 residues long. Germline V gene sequence: CDR1 ENHRY, CDR2 SYGVKD.

This clonotype was observed at least ten times. The V gene is TRBV6-2 or TRBV6-3, the J gene TRBJ2-7; D uncertain. CDR1 MNHEY and CDR2 SVGEGT come from the germline V gene. The V end was cut by 6 bases, the J end by 1 base, with 7 bases between. This CDR3 has 12 amino acids. DNA of the CDR3: TGTGCCAGCAGCCGCAGGTCCTACGAGCAGTACTTC. This codes for CASSRRSYEQYF.

A few counts support this clonotype. The genes are TRBV28 and TRBJ2-7; TRBD1 matches at 7 bases. There are 15 residues in the CDR3. Losses at the gene ends were 7 bases for V and 3 bases for J; bases not matched to a gene: 12. Germline assignment: CDR1 MDHEN and CDR2 SYDVKM. Here the CDR3 DNA reads TGTGCCAGCACCGATGGGGGACAGTCTAACTACGAGCAGTACTTC. Translated: CASTDGGQSNYEQYF.

Only one count was recorded for this clonotype. CDR3 DNA: TGTGCCAGTAGTACCTCCGGGACCATCGAGCAGTACTTC. Translated, it gives CASSTSGTIEQYF. The genes are TRBV19 and TRBJ2-7; D assignment may be TRBD1 or TRBD2 (5 bases each). CDR1 LNHDA and CDR2 SQIVND come from the germline V gene (reference sequence). This CDR3 spans 13 amino acids. The V end was cut by 4 bases, the J end by 6 bases, with 13 bases between.

There are a few counts of this clonotype. The chain uses TRBV6-1 and TRBJ2-7; D tentatively reads TRBD1 or TRBD2 (5 bases each). The length of the CDR3 is 13 residues. The germline V gene has CDR1 MNHNS and CDR2 SASEGT. Trimming took 0 bases from V and 7 from J, leaving 10 bases between them. The CDR3 DNA reads as TGTGCCAGCAGTGAAGCAGGTTGGGGGGAGCAGTACTTC. It specifies CASSEAGWGEQYF.

This chain links TRBV12-3 or TRBV12-4 with TRBJ1-3; D may be TRBD1 (5 bases). V was pared by 2 bases and J by 7 bases, with 18 bases between. The CDR3 sequence is 16 residues long. The CDR3 sequence is CASSLWGVGQANTIYF. CDR3 DNA: TGTGCCAGCAGTTTATGGGGAGTGGGGCAGGCCAACACCATATATTTT.

This clonotype was found once. The V call is TRBV6-2 or TRBV6-3, the J call TRBJ2-2, with TRBD2 matching 7 bases. The V gene end was trimmed by 8 bases and the J gene end by 7 bases; junction bases not matched to a gene: 16. This CDR3 contains 16 residues. Germline values: CDR1 MNHEY, CDR2 SVGEGT. The CDR3 DNA sequence: TGTGCCAGCCAGGGTCGGGCGCGGGAGTTTATCGGGGAGCTGTTTTTT. Its translation is CASQGRAREFIGELFF.

This clonotype was observed many times. The rearrangement links TRBV25-1 to TRBJ2-2; D is perhaps TRBD1 (6 bases). CDR1 MGHDK and CDR2 SYGVNS come from the germline V gene. This CDR3 is 13 amino acids long. V was shortened by 6 bases and J by 8 bases, with 13 bases between the two germline ends. CDR3 DNA: TGTGCCAGCAGCCAGGGGTTGGTAGGGGAGCTGTTTTTT. Translation: CASSQGLVGELFF.

The chain employs TRBV7-8 and TRBJ2-5; TRBD1 matches 7 bases. With V trimmed by 5 bases and J by 7 bases, 7 bases remained unmatched. The CDR3 length is 13 residues. Germline CDR1 reads SGHVS; CDR2 reads FQNEAQ. The CDR3: CASSPTPGGTQYF. CDR3 DNA: TGTGCCAGCAGCCCGACACCAGGGGGGACCCAGTACTTC.

There are many counts of this clonotype. V is TRBV12-3 or TRBV12-4 and J is TRBJ2-5; D might be TRBD1 or TRBD2, each matching 5 bases. With 3 bases removed from V and 5 bases from J, the gap between germline ends came to 10 bases. The CDR3 covers 13 residues. The DNA for the CDR3 is TGTGCCAGCAGTTTCTCGGGGCGGGAGACCCAGTACTTC. Its translation is CASSFSGRETQYF.

The chain employs TRBV3-1 and TRBJ1-3; no firm D call. This CDR3 has 16 amino acids. V gave up 1 base and J gave up 3 bases, with 13 bases separating them. Germline V gene sequence: CDR1 LGHDT, CDR2 YNNKEL (reference sequence). The CDR3 loop is CASSQGHGLSGNTIYF. For the CDR3, the DNA is TGTGCCAGCAGCCAAGGACACGGACTAAGTGGAAACACCATATATTTT. Looking up the rest from reference TRBV3-1 and TRBJ1-3 gives the full variable domain: DTAVSQTPKYLVTQMGNDKSIKCEQNLGHDTMYWYKQDSKKFLKIMFSYNNKELIINETVPNRFSPKSPDKAHLNLHINSLELGDSAVYFCASSQGHGLSGNTIYFGEGSWLTVV.

This clonotype was picked up many times. The chain joins TRBV28 to TRBJ1-2; a possible D gene is TRBD1 (5 bases). The CDR3 is made up of 14 amino acids. V lost 5 bases to trimming and J lost 2 bases, with 12 bases between them. Germline loops: CDR1 MDHEN, CDR2 SYDVKM. CDR3 sequence reads: CASSVGALNYGYTF. CDR3 bases: TGTGCCAGCAGTGTAGGGGCCCTCAACTATGGCTACACCTTC.

Notes on this clonotype: Since no conserved phenylalanine or tryptophan closes the CDR3, a read error is the likely cause. The chain combines TRBV19 with TRBJ1-2; no clear D. Per the germline V gene, CDR1 is LNHDA and CDR2 is SQIVND (reference sequence). V shed 3 bases and J shed 0 bases, with 14 bases lying between them. The CDR3 covers 16 residues. CDR3 loop: CASSMGGGTSNYGYTY. CDR3 DNA: TGTGCCAGTAGTATGGGAGGCGGAACGTCTAACTATGGCTACACCTAC.

This clonotype was recorded many times. The chain employs TRBV27 and TRBJ1-2; D not resolved. There are 13 residues in the CDR3. Per germline, CDR1 MNHEY and CDR2 SMNVEV (reference sequence). V was trimmed by 5 bases and J by 5 bases, leaving 12 bases between them. CDR3 nucleotides: TGTGCCAGCAGTAGAGCCGGCGGATATGGCTACACCTTC. Protein product: CASSRAGGYGYTF.

At least ten counts were recorded for this clonotype. In DNA, the CDR3 is TGTGCCAGCAGCCAAACACAGGGGGCTAGCACAGATACGCAGTATTTT. Protein: CASSQTQGASTDTQYF. The genes are TRBV7-3 and TRBJ2-3; 9 bases fit TRBD1. Looked up from germline, CDR1 is SGHTA and CDR2 is FQGTGA. The CDR3 runs 16 residues. V gave up 5 bases and J gave up 0 bases; unmatched junction bases: 6.

This clonotype was detected ten times or more. V and J are TRBV28 and TRBJ1-5; the match to TRBD1 covers 7 bases. Germline loops: CDR1 MDHEN, CDR2 SYDVKM. The junction had 7 bases not matched to a gene; V was cut back by 6 bases and J by 2 bases. There are 15 residues in the CDR3. CDR3 in amino acids: CASSTRGLGNQPQHF. For the CDR3, the DNA is TGTGCCAGCAGCACGAGGGGGCTCGGCAATCAGCCCCAGCATTTT.

V is TRBV11-2 and J is TRBJ2-7, with D perhaps TRBD2 (6 bases). This CDR3 region has 12 residues. The germline CDR1 and CDR2 sequences are SGHAT and FQNNGV. Trimming cost V 5 bases and J 4 bases, with 9 bases left between them. CDR3 in amino acids: CASSVLAYEQYF. The CDR3 DNA reads as TGTGCCAGCAGCGTACTAGCTTACGAGCAGTACTTC.

This clonotype came up many times. This sequence joins TRBV7-9 and TRBJ1-5; no reliable D call. The CDR3 contains 14 residues. In germline, CDR1 is SEHNR, CDR2 FQNEAQ (reference sequence). V gave up 3 bases and J gave up 3 bases, with 9 bases separating them. The CDR3 protein is CASSLPGDNQPQHF. In DNA form, the CDR3 reads TGTGCCAGCAGCTTGCCCGGGGACAATCAGCCCCAGCATTTT.

The V call is TRBV6-5, the J call TRBJ1-1, with a tentative D call TRBD1 (5 bases). With 3 bases removed from V and 1 base from J, the gap between germline ends came to 9 bases. The germline V gene has CDR1 MNHEY and CDR2 SVGAGI. This CDR3 region has 14 residues. CDR3 nucleotide sequence: TGTGCCAGCAGTTATGGGGCATCGAACACTGAAGCTTTCTTT. Its translation is CASSYGASNTEAFF.

In this sample, this clonotype turned up many times. The chain joins TRBV6-1 to TRBJ1-5; D remains ambiguous. Trimming left V 4 bases short and J 7 bases short, with 8 bases between. Germline V CDR1 and CDR2: MNHNS, SASEGT. This CDR3 spans 12 amino acids. CDR3 in DNA: TGTGCCAGCAGTGCCTGGGGACAGCCCCAGCATTTT. It codes for CASSAWGQPQHF.

This clonotype was counted many times. Compared with germline, one end of the junction differs, possibly owing to a read error. The CDR3 DNA is TGTGCCTGCCGAGACAGGGCCTCCTACGAACAGTACTTC. Its protein product is CACRDRASYEQYF. V is TRBV28 and J is TRBJ2-7; TRBD1 matches at 7 bases. CDR3 length: 13 residues. The V gene's germline CDR1 is MDHEN and CDR2 SYDVKM.

Of note for this clonotype: A read error is possible here, since a much larger clone lies one base away. The chain carries TRBV20-1 and TRBJ2-5; unclear D gene. Germline V gives CDR1 DFQATT, CDR2 SNEGSKA (reference sequence). This CDR3 is built from 11 residues. In nucleotides, the CDR3 is TGCAGTGCTAGAGATGGAGAGACCAAGTACTTC. The encoded protein is CSARDGETKYF.

V usage is TRBV6-5 and J usage is TRBJ1-5; D is undetermined. Germline V CDR1 and CDR2: MNHEY, SVGAGI. Trimming cost V 0 bases and J 5 bases, with 8 bases left between them. The CDR3 totals 14 residues. The CDR3 reads CASSYSYLDQPQHF. In nucleotides, the CDR3 is TGTGCCAGCAGTTACTCCTATTTAGATCAGCCCCAGCATTTT.

This clonotype has more than one count but fewer than ten. The chain combines TRBV7-6 with TRBJ2-7, with D tentatively TRBD1 or TRBD2 (5 bases each). CDR3 size: 15 residues. From germline, CDR1 is SGHVS and CDR2 FNYEAQ. Trimming took 4 bases from V and 3 from J, leaving 16 bases between them. CDR3 DNA sequence: TGTGCCAGCAGCTCCTCCGGGACGGGGAACTACGAGCAGTACTTC. Translation: CASSSSGTGNYEQYF.

At least ten counts were recorded for this clonotype. In DNA, the CDR3 is TGTGCCAGCAGTTTGCACAGGGGAACTGAAGCTTTCTTT. It codes for CASSLHRGTEAFF. The J gene is TRBJ1-1, the V gene TRBV6-5, with 7 positions matching TRBD1. The CDR3 length is 13 residues. V was clipped by 4 bases and J by 5 bases; unmatched bases: 4. Germline CDR1 reads MNHEY; CDR2 reads SVGAGI.

The chain combines TRBV7-9 with TRBJ1-1, with D uncertain. This CDR3 has 12 residues. With 5 bases removed from V and 11 bases from J, the gap between germline ends came to 15 bases. Germline V gene sequence: CDR1 SEHNR, CDR2 FQNEAQ (reference sequence). CDR3 amino acids: CASSAGVWEAFF. Here the CDR3 DNA reads TGTGCCAGCAGCGCCGGGGTGTGGGAGGCTTTCTTT.

This clonotype was counted many times. This chain connects TRBV7-8 to TRBJ1-1, with D tentatively TRBD1 (5 bases). This CDR3 is 15 amino acids long. CDR1 and CDR2 from the germline V gene are SGHVS and FQNEAQ. V lost 4 bases and J 0 bases, leaving 12 bases between the germline ends. The CDR3 bases are TGTGCCAGCAGCTGGAATTTAGGGGTGAACACTGAAGCTTTCTTT. Protein product: CASSWNLGVNTEAFF.